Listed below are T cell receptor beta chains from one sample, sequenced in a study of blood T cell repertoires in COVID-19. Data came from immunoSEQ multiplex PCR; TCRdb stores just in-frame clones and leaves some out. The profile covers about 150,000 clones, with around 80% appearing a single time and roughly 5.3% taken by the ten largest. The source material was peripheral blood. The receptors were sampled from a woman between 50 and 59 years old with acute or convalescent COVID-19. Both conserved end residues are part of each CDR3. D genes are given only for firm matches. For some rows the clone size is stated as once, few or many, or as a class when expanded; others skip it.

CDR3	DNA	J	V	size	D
CATRGVDQPQHF	TGTGCCACACGGGGGGTTGACCAGCCCCAGCATTTT	TRBJ1-5	TRBV15	few	NA
CASSLEQGAQPQHF	TGTGCCAGCAGCTTAGAACAGGGGGCCCAGCCCCAGCATTTT	TRBJ1-5	TRBV11-2	NA	TRBD1
CASSPGQGLNYGYTF	TGCGCCAGCAGCCCGGGACAGGGTCTTAACTATGGCTACACCTTC	TRBJ1-2	TRBV5-1	NA	TRBD1
CASSQDWTGGDEQFF	TGCGCCAGCAGCCAAGATTGGACAGGGGGCGACGAGCAGTTCTTC	TRBJ2-1	TRBV4-3	NA	TRBD1
CASSPFYGSENNEQFF	TGTGCCAGCTCACCATTTTATGGAAGCGAAAACAATGAGCAGTTCTTC	TRBJ2-1	TRBV18	NA	NA
CSVGTEYYGYTF	TGCAGCGTTGGGACAGAGTACTATGGCTACACCTTC	TRBJ1-2	TRBV29-1	NA	NA
CASSLVGTAEAFF	TGTGCCAGCAGCTTAGTGGGGACAGCAGAAGCTTTCTTT	TRBJ1-1	TRBV7-9	NA	TRBD1
CASLRASGGDEQFF	TGTGCCAGCCTCCGGGCCTCCGGAGGCGATGAGCAGTTCTTC	TRBJ2-1	TRBV18	NA	NA
CASSPTGWGHMNTEAFF	TGTGCCAGCTCACCAACAGGGTGGGGGCACATGAACACTGAAGCTTTCTTT	TRBJ1-1	TRBV18	NA	NA
CAGTSGTGYNEQFF	TGTGCCGGGACCTCTGGGACAGGGTACAATGAGCAGTTCTTC	TRBJ2-1	TRBV2	NA	TRBD1
CASSSPRGLNEQFF	TGTGCCAGCAGTTCGCCCAGGGGCCTTAATGAGCAGTTCTTC	TRBJ2-1	TRBV6-2/TRBV6-3	NA	NA
CASSPGPGTGDTDTQYF	TGCGCCAGCAGCCCGGGGCCGGGGACAGGGGACACAGATACGCAGTATTTT	TRBJ2-3	TRBV5-1	NA	TRBD1
CASSLVAGGYEQFF	TGCGCCAGCAGCTTGGTAGCAGGGGGCTATGAGCAGTTCTTC	TRBJ2-1	TRBV5-1	NA	TRBD1
CASSPQQVLGTEAFF	TGTGCCAGCAGCCCCCAACAGGTGCTGGGGACTGAAGCTTTCTTT	TRBJ1-1	TRBV7-2	NA	NA
CASSLQGAGDGYTF	TGTGCCAGCAGCTTACAGGGGGCGGGTGATGGCTACACCTTC	TRBJ1-2	TRBV7-9	NA	TRBD1
CASSIELAGPVEQYF	TGTGCCAGTAGTATAGAACTAGCGGGACCCGTGGAGCAGTACTTC	TRBJ2-7	TRBV19	NA	TRBD2
CASSLGAGGDEKLFF	TGTGCCAGCAGCTTAGGGGCCGGGGGGGATGAAAAACTGTTTTTT	TRBJ1-4	TRBV11-2	NA	NA
CASSVPSGQTPFF	TGTGCCAGCAGCGTCCCCTCTGGACAGACTCCTTTCTTC	TRBJ1-2	TRBV5-6	NA	NA
CAWGSGSQTQYF	TGTGCCTGGGGGTCGGGGTCGCAGACCCAGTACTTC	TRBJ2-5	TRBV30	NA	NA
CASSRRGRETEAFF	TGCGCCAGCAGCAGACGTGGGCGGGAAACTGAAGCTTTCTTT	TRBJ1-1	TRBV5-1	NA	NA
CASSFGPSRLTYEQYF	TGTGCCAGCAGTTTTGGTCCATCCAGGCTAACCTACGAGCAGTACTTC	TRBJ2-7	TRBV6-2/TRBV6-3	NA	NA
CASSAQATNEKLFF	TGTGCCAGCAGCGCACAAGCAACTAATGAAAAACTGTTTTTT	TRBJ1-4	TRBV2	NA	NA